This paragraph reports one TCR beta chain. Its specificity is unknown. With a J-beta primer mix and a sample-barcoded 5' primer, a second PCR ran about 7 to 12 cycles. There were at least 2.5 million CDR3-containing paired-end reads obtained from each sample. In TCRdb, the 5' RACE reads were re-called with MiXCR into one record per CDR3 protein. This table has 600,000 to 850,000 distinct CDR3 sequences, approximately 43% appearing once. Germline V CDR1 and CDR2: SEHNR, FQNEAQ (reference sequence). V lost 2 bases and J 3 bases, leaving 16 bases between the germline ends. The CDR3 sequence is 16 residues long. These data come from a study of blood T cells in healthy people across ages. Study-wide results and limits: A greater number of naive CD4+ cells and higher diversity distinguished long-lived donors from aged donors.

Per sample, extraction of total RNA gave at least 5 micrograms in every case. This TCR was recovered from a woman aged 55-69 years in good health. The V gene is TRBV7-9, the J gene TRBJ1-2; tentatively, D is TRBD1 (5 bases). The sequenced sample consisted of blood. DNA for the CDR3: TGTGCCAGCAGCTTAAGGGACGGGGTCCGTGACTATGGCTACACCTTC. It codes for CASSLRDGVRDYGYTF.